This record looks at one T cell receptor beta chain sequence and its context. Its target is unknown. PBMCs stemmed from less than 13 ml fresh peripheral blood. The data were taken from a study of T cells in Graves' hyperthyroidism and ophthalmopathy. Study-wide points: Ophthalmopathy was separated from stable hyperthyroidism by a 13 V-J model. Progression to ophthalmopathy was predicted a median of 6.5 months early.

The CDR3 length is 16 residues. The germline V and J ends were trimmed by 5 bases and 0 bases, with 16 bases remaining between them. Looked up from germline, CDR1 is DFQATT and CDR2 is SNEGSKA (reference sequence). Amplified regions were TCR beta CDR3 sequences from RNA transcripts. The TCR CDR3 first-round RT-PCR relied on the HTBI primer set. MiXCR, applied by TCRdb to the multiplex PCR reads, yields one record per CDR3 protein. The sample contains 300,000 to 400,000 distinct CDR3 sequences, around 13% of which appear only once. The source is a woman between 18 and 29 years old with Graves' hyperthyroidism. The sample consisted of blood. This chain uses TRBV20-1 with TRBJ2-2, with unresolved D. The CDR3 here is CSARPVWEANTGELFF. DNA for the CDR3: TGCAGTGCTCGACCCGTGTGGGAAGCGAACACCGGGGAGCTGTTTTTT.